The 8 T cell receptor beta chains given below trace back to one sample, sequenced in a study of blood T cell repertoires in COVID-19. TCRdb keeps only in-frame clones here, not all; method: immunoSEQ multiplex PCR. The sample has around 120,000 clones; about 85% are singletons. The specimen was peripheral blood. These receptors were taken from a human donor in a cohort sampled during active COVID-19.

The chain links TRBV7-8 to TRBJ1-2, with 7 bases lining up with TRBD1. CDR3 length equals 13 residues. V lost 4 bases and J lost 5; bases outside the gene matches: 4. Looked up from germline, CDR1 is SGHVS and CDR2 is FQNEAQ. The CDR3 spells CASSYQGVYGYTF. The CDR3 bases are TGTGCCAGCAGCTACCAGGGGGTTTATGGCTACACCTTC. Using reference TRBV7-8 and TRBJ1-2 for the parts outside the CDR3, the full variable domain is GAGVSQSPRYKVAKRGQDVALRCDPISGHVSLFWYQQALGQGPEFLTYFQNEAQLDKSGLPSDRFFAERPEGSVSTLKIQRTQQEDSAVYLCASSYQGVYGYTFGSGTRLTVV.

This clone was recorded once. V is TRBV6-1 and J is TRBJ1-5; 8 bases match TRBD1. CDR1 and CDR2 from the germline V gene are MNHNS and SASEGT. J was trimmed by 5 bases and V by 3 bases; bases with no gene match: 6. The CDR3 loop spans 15 amino acids. CDR3 residues: CASSEAGGVYQPQHF. CDR3 in DNA: TGTGCCAGCAGTGAGGCAGGGGGCGTTTATCAGCCCCAGCATTTT.

J is TRBJ2-1 and V is TRBV7-9; TRBD1 might be the D (6 bases). Trimming removed 2 bases at V and 9 bases at J, with 14 bases between. Germline V CDR1 and CDR2: SEHNR, FQNEAQ (reference sequence). This CDR3 spans 14 amino acids. CDR3 sequence (DNA): TGTGCCAGCAGCTTAACAGGGATAGGAGTTGAGCAGTTCTTC. As protein: CASSLTGIGVEQFF.

The gene calls are TRBV10-3 and TRBJ1-4; 8 bases align to TRBD1. Germline V gives CDR1 ENHRY, CDR2 SYGVKD. The CDR3 extends over 15 amino acids. Germline trimming cut 3 bases from V and 8 bases from J; bases unmatched to any gene: 8. The CDR3 spells CAISEEQGVREKLFF. CDR3 bases: TGTGCCATCAGTGAAGAACAGGGGGTCAGGGAAAAACTGTTTTTT.

The CDR3 reads CASSPVQGVDSPLHF. The CDR3 DNA is TGTGCCAGCTCACCCGTTCAGGGGGTTGATTCACCCCTCCACTTT. The chain is built from TRBV18 and TRBJ1-6; 7 positions match TRBD1. In germline, CDR1 is KGHSH, CDR2 LQKENI. CDR3 length: 15 residues. V was clipped by 3 bases and J by 8 bases; unmatched bases: 7.

The genes are TRBV28 and TRBJ2-7; 8 nucleotides line up with TRBD2. J was trimmed by 2 bases and V by 6 bases; bases with no gene match: 9. The CDR3 totals 15 residues. Germline CDR1 and CDR2: MDHEN and SYDVKM. The CDR3, as DNA: TGTGCCAGCAGGGCAAGTAGCGGGACTGCCTACGAGCAGTACTTC. The encoded protein is CASRASSGTAYEQYF.

The chain is built from TRBV12-3 or TRBV12-4 and TRBJ1-1; D gene unclear. The CDR3 has 13 amino acids. V shed 3 bases and J shed 5 bases, with 10 bases lying between them. CDR3 amino acids: CASSFAGGTEAFF. The DNA of the CDR3 is TGTGCCAGCAGTTTCGCGGGTGGAACTGAAGCTTTCTTT.

V is TRBV5-1 and J is TRBJ1-1; D gene uncertain. Germline lookup yields CDR1 SGHRS and CDR2 YFSETQ. This CDR3 contains 14 residues. Trimming removed 4 bases from V and 0 bases from J, with 10 bases in between. In DNA, the CDR3 is TGCGCCAGCAGCGCGGAAAGCATGAACACTGAAGCTTTCTTT. Translation: CASSAESMNTEAFF.